The 29 T cell receptor beta chains below all came from one sample that was sequenced in a study of control samples from healthy donors and cancer patients. Assay used: immunoSEQ multiplex PCR; TCRdb lists only in-frame clones, some missing. Of approximately 110,000 clones listed, roughly 92% are singletons. Sequenced: blood. The receptors derive from a woman aged 18-29 years in good health.

The gene calls are TRBV6-2 or TRBV6-3 and TRBJ2-5, with 13 bases fitting TRBD2. The length of the CDR3 is 16 residues. Trimming removed 4 bases from V and 5 bases from J; junction bases left unmatched: 7. The germline gives CDR1 MNHEY, CDR2 SVGEGT. In DNA form, the CDR3 reads TGTGCCAGCAGTTCAAGGACTAGCGGGAGTCGGGAGACCCAGTACTTC. Translated, it gives CASSSRTSGSRETQYF.

The chain combines TRBV28 with TRBJ2-3, with D possibly being TRBD1 (5 bases). The ends were cut back, 2 bases at V and 1 base at J, with 13 bases in the middle. Germline values: CDR1 MDHEN, CDR2 SYDVKM. This CDR3 has 16 residues. Here the CDR3 DNA reads TGTGCCAGCAGTTTAATCCCCCAGGGCCGCACAGATACGCAGTATTTT. Protein: CASSLIPQGRTDTQYF. The variable domain in full, completed from reference TRBV28 and TRBJ2-3, reads DVKVTQSSRYLVKRTGEKVFLECVQDMDHENMFWYRQDPGLGLRLIYFSYDVKMKEKGDIPEGYSVSREKKERFSLILESASTNQTSMYLCASSLIPQGRTDTQYFGPGTRLTVL.

This clone was found a few times. CDR3 protein: CASSQEALVVPTDTQYF. As DNA, the CDR3 is TGTGCCAGCAGCCAAGAAGCTCTAGTTGTCCCCACAGATACGCAGTATTTT. The chain uses TRBV3-1 (or the pseudogene TRBV3-2) and TRBJ2-3; no clear D gene. The V end was cut by 0 bases, the J end by 2 bases, with 15 bases between. Germline CDR1 LGHDT, CDR2 YNNKEL (reference sequence). The CDR3 totals 17 residues.

The chain joins TRBV2 to TRBJ1-1; no firm D call. The CDR3 loop spans 12 amino acids. Trimming took off 4 bases at V and 4 bases at J, with 7 bases between the two ends. Germline assignment: CDR1 SNHLY and CDR2 FYNNEI. CDR3 region: CASSVRSTEAFF. The CDR3 bases are TGTGCCAGCAGTGTGAGATCCACTGAAGCTTTCTTT.

J is TRBJ1-3 and V is TRBV28; unclear D gene. CDR1 is MDHEN and CDR2 is SYDVKM in the germline V gene. CDR3 length: 15 amino acids. The ends were cut back, 2 bases at V and 3 bases at J, with 11 bases in the middle. CDR3 protein: CASSLIGNGGNTIYF. In DNA, the CDR3 is TGTGCCAGCAGTTTAATAGGGAATGGTGGAAACACCATATATTTT. Supplemented by reference TRBV28 and TRBJ1-3, the full variable domain reads DVKVTQSSRYLVKRTGEKVFLECVQDMDHENMFWYRQDPGLGLRLIYFSYDVKMKEKGDIPEGYSVSREKKERFSLILESASTNQTSMYLCASSLIGNGGNTIYFGEGSWLTVV.

The rearrangement uses TRBV5-6 and TRBJ1-2; D is unclear. The CDR3 consists of 14 residues. Germline V gene sequence: CDR1 SGHDT, CDR2 YYEEEE. The germline V and J ends were trimmed by 1 base and 5 bases, with 12 bases remaining between them. The DNA for the CDR3 is TGTGCCAGCAGCTTGAAGGCGCATAAGTATGGCTACACCTTC. This gives the protein CASSLKAHKYGYTF.

This chain uses TRBV28 with TRBJ2-2; a possible D gene is TRBD1 (8 bases). Trimming removed 7 bases at V and 6 bases at J, with 18 bases between. The CDR3 is 15 amino acids. The germline V gene encodes CDR1 MDHEN and CDR2 SYDVKM. In DNA, the CDR3 is TGTGCCAGCACCTTCACAGGGGGGGGATCCGGGGAGCTGTTTTTT. As protein: CASTFTGGGSGELFF.

There are a few counts of this clone. The rearrangement links TRBV28 to TRBJ2-3; D uncertain. This CDR3 contains 11 residues. Germline assignment: CDR1 MDHEN and CDR2 SYDVKM. The V end was cut by 5 bases, the J end by 8 bases, with 8 bases between. In DNA, the CDR3 is TGTGCCAGCAGTATGGTGGTTACGCAGTATTTT. As protein: CASSMVVTQYF.

The chain uses TRBV4-3 and TRBJ2-3, with D possibly being TRBD2 (6 bases). Trimming left V 4 bases short and J 5 bases short, with 13 bases between. Germline lookup yields CDR1 LGHNA and CDR2 YSLEER. The CDR3 extends over 14 amino acids. This CDR3 is CASSPNRGGDTQYF. CDR3 sequence (DNA): TGCGCCAGCAGCCCGAATCGGGGAGGAGATACGCAGTATTTT.

The chain combines TRBV28 with TRBJ1-2, with TRBD1 identical over 9 bases. The CDR3 has 14 amino acids. V shed 4 bases, J shed 5 bases, and the junction held 5 bases outside the gene matches. Germline loops: CDR1 MDHEN, CDR2 SYDVKM. CDR3 region: CASSYGTGLYGYTF. The CDR3 nucleotides read TGTGCCAGCAGTTATGGGACAGGGCTATATGGCTACACCTTC.

The chain links TRBV6-5 to TRBJ2-3; 8 positions agree with TRBD2. V shed 6 bases, J shed 4 bases, and the junction held 9 bases outside the gene matches. The CDR3 totals 15 residues. The germline V gene encodes CDR1 MNHEY and CDR2 SVGAGI. The CDR3 protein is CASRNLGRGADTQYF. The DNA of the CDR3 is TGTGCCAGCAGAAACCTCGGGAGGGGGGCAGATACGCAGTATTTT.

The chain carries TRBV9 and TRBJ2-7, with a weak D call TRBD2 (5 bases). V lost 4 bases to trimming and J lost 3 bases, with 17 bases between them. CDR3 length: 15 residues. Germline assignment: CDR1 SGDLS and CDR2 YYNGEE. The CDR3 DNA reads as TGTGCCAGCAGCCCCCGGGAAGATCCCAACTACGAGCAGTACTTC. Its protein is CASSPREDPNYEQYF.

V and J are TRBV19 and TRBJ2-4, with D possibly TRBD2 on 6 matching bases. The CDR3 is 15 amino acids. Looked up from germline, CDR1 is LNHDA and CDR2 is SQIVND (reference sequence). Trimming removed 6 bases at V and 7 bases at J, with 19 bases between. CDR3 sequence (DNA): TGTGCCAGTAGCAGAGGGGCCGGGGGAGGTAACATTCAGTACTTC. Translation gives CASSRGAGGGNIQYF.

V and J are TRBV27 and TRBJ1-2; weak D call: TRBD1 (5 bases). This CDR3 is 14 amino acids long. Germline-derived CDR1 and CDR2 are MNHEY and SMNVEV (reference sequence). The V gene lost 2 bases and the J gene lost 4 bases, with 11 bases spanning the gap. The CDR3 spells CASSLEPGLYGYTF. The CDR3 bases are TGTGCCAGCAGTTTAGAGCCGGGACTCTATGGCTACACCTTC.

This clone was seen a single time. This sequence joins TRBV5-8 and TRBJ2-5; D is unresolved. The ends were cut back, 0 bases at V and 0 bases at J, with 3 bases in the middle. This CDR3 has 13 residues. Looked up from germline, CDR1 is SGHTS and CDR2 is YDEGEE. CDR3 bases: TGTGCCAGCAGCTTGGAGTACCAAGAGACCCAGTACTTC. It yields the protein CASSLEYQETQYF. The full variable domain, rest sourced from reference TRBV5-8 and TRBJ2-5, is EAGVTQSPTHLIKTRGQQATLRCSPISGHTSVYWYQQALGLGLQFLLWYDEGEERNRGNFPPRFSGRQFPNYSSELNVNALELEDSALYLCASSLEYQETQYFGPGTRLLVL.

V and J are TRBV13 and TRBJ2-2; D unresolved. Germline assignment: CDR1 PRHDT and CDR2 FYEKMQ (reference sequence). Trimming cost V 4 bases and J 8 bases, with 23 bases left between them. There are 17 residues in the CDR3. The CDR3 coding sequence is TGTGCCAGCAGCTCTTTTACCCCGCTGACCACCAGGGGGGAGCTGTTTTTT. This sequence encodes CASSSFTPLTTRGELFF.

The rearrangement joins TRBV5-5 to TRBJ1-6; D perhaps matches TRBD1 (6 bases). Germline V CDR1 and CDR2: SGHKS, YYEKEE (reference sequence). With 6 bases removed from V and 10 bases from J, the gap between germline ends came to 17 bases. This CDR3 comprises 14 residues. The CDR3, as DNA: TGTGCCAGCACCGTTGGAGGGGGAGGCTCACCCCTCCACTTT. Translation: CASTVGGGGSPLHF.

This CDR3 reads CASRGPNSGRTQYF. In DNA form, the CDR3 reads TGTGCCAGTAGAGGACCTAATTCAGGGCGGACCCAGTACTTC. The chain has TRBV19 and TRBJ2-5, with D tentatively TRBD1 (5 bases). This CDR3 has 14 amino acids. The germline CDR1 and CDR2 sequences are LNHDA and SQIVND (reference sequence). The germline V and J ends were trimmed by 6 bases and 7 bases, with 18 bases remaining between them.

V gene TRBV5-6 combines with J gene TRBJ1-2; maybe TRBD1 (5 bases). The germline V gene encodes CDR1 SGHDT and CDR2 YYEEEE. The CDR3 spans 13 residues. The V and J ends lost 5 bases and 3 bases respectively, with 11 bases between them. The CDR3 coding sequence is TGTGCCAGCAGTCGGACGGGGGACTATGGCTACACCTTC. Protein sequence: CASSRTGDYGYTF.

The chain uses TRBV7-2 and TRBJ2-1, with a possible D match to TRBD2 (7 bases). The CDR3 has 16 residues. CDR1 is SGHTA, CDR2 FQGNSA, per germline. Trimming shortened V by 0 bases and J by 7 bases, and 16 bases separated the two germline ends. CDR3 sequence reads: CASSLAGGLGGNEQFF. In DNA, the CDR3 is TGTGCCAGCAGCTTAGCGGGAGGGCTAGGGGGGAATGAGCAGTTCTTC.

The CDR3 DNA reads TGTGCCAGCAGCCAAGATGCACTAGCGGCTTCCTACGAGCAGTACTTC. This translates into CASSQDALAASYEQYF. The chain has TRBV4-2 and TRBJ2-7; 8 bases are a match to TRBD2. With V trimmed by 0 bases and J by 1 base, 5 bases remained unmatched. Germline V gives CDR1 LGHNA, CDR2 YNFKEQ. The CDR3 contains 16 residues.

This clone has just one count. This rearrangement joins TRBV25-1 to TRBJ1-5; no clear D gene. The CDR3 runs 14 residues. With 1 base removed from V and 4 bases from J, the gap between germline ends came to 8 bases. Per germline, CDR1 MGHDK and CDR2 SYGVNS. CDR3 nucleotides: TGTGCCAGCAGTGAATCTCACCGAAATCAGCCCCAGCATTTT. Translation: CASSESHRNQPQHF.

This chain uses TRBV9 with TRBJ1-6; D might be TRBD1 (5 bases). There are 13 residues in the CDR3. CDR1 and CDR2 from the germline V gene are SGDLS and YYNGEE. V dropped 0 bases and J dropped 12 bases, with 10 bases sitting between them. The CDR3 region has the DNA TGTGCCAGCAGCGTAGGAGGGGTGGAACCCCTCCACTTT. Translation gives CASSVGGVEPLHF.

The chain uses TRBV28 and TRBJ2-7; a possible D gene is TRBD2 (6 bases). Trimming pared 9 bases from V and 2 bases from J, leaving 14 bases between. This CDR3 is built from 13 residues. Looked up from germline, CDR1 is MDHEN and CDR2 is SYDVKM. CDR3 sequence (DNA): TGTGCCAGTGCGGGGCCAATGCCCTACGAGCAGTACTTC. Amino acids: CASAGPMPYEQYF.

This CDR3 is CASSKLAGARDTQYF. The CDR3 nucleotides are TGTGCCAGCAGTAAACTAGCGGGAGCGAGAGATACGCAGTATTTT. The chain couples TRBV6-2 or TRBV6-3 to TRBJ2-3, with 11 bases fitting TRBD2. From germline, CDR1 is MNHEY and CDR2 SVGEGT. V trimming: 5 bases; J trimming: 5 bases; junction bases outside the gene matches: 6. The CDR3 is 15 amino acids.

This clone is a singleton in its sample. This rearrangement joins TRBV6-5 to TRBJ2-1, with D uncertain. The CDR3 covers 14 residues. V lost 6 bases, J lost 8 bases, and 17 bases lay in between. The germline gives CDR1 MNHEY, CDR2 SVGAGI. CDR3 coding DNA: TGTGCCAGCAGCCCCCGACGTAGAACGGATGAGCAGTTCTTC. Residues: CASSPRRRTDEQFF.

This chain connects TRBV12-3 or TRBV12-4 to TRBJ2-3; TRBD2 is a possible D gene (5 bases). The V end lost 3 bases, the J end lost 2 bases, and 6 bases lay between the germline ends. This CDR3 is built from 13 residues. CDR3 sequence (DNA): TGTGCCAGCAGTTTGGACTCCACAGATACGCAGTATTTT. Encoded protein: CASSLDSTDTQYF.

Comment on this clone: Different DNA sequences within this sample yield the same CDR3. The chain uses TRBV7-3 and TRBJ2-3; D is uncertain. The CDR3 loop spans 13 amino acids. V gave up 1 base and J gave up 1 base, with 3 bases separating them. CDR1 SGHTA and CDR2 FQGTGA come from the germline V gene. CDR3 sequence (DNA): TGTGCCAGCAGCTTAATGGGCACAGATACGCAGTATTTT. Translated, it gives CASSLMGTDTQYF.

This rearrangement joins TRBV10-3 to TRBJ2-3; D may correspond to TRBD1 or TRBD2 (6 bases each). Trimming took 5 bases from V and 0 from J, leaving 18 bases between them. Germline V gene lookup returns CDR1 ENHRY and CDR2 SYGVKD. The CDR3 extends over 17 amino acids. CDR3 nucleotide sequence: TGTGCCATCAGTCCTTCGGGTCGGGGGCCAAGCACAGATACGCAGTATTTT. As protein: CAISPSGRGPSTDTQYF.